Below, 5 T cell receptor beta chains from the same sample are listed, as sequenced in a study of T cell changes during pregnancy in multiple sclerosis. TCRdb's table, derived via immunoSEQ multiplex PCR, lists solely in-frame clones and lacks some. Among more than 65,000 clones listed, approximately 90% were seen once. The sequencing here drew on peripheral blood, taken before pregnancy. Receptors originate from a female donor with multiple sclerosis, enrolled in a pregnancy study.

The rearrangement uses TRBV29-1 and TRBJ1-5; D ambiguous. The V gene lost 4 bases and the J gene lost 5 bases, with 9 bases spanning the gap. The CDR3 totals 12 residues. From germline, CDR1 is SQVTM and CDR2 ANQGSEA. The CDR3 DNA follows: TGCAGCGTTGGAGCCGGGGATCAGCCCCAGCATTTT. Protein: CSVGAGDQPQHF.

The V gene is TRBV21-1, the J gene TRBJ1-2. TRBV21-1 is classified as a pseudogene. This CDR3 spans 14 amino acids. The DNA for the CDR3 is TGTGCCAGCAGCAAGGGCAGGGAGGTCTATGGCTACACCTTC. This codes for CASSKGREVYGYTF.

The chain joins TRBV7-2 to TRBJ2-7; maybe TRBD1 (6 bases). Deletions cut 5 bases from V and 5 bases from J, with 16 bases between. This CDR3 region has 14 residues. Per germline, CDR1 SGHTA and CDR2 FQGNSA. Here the CDR3 reads CASSRLGGGNEQYF. In nucleotides, the CDR3 is TGTGCCAGCAGCCGCCTTGGGGGCGGAAACGAGCAGTACTTC.

The rearrangement links TRBV5-1 to TRBJ1-5, with 12 bases lining up with TRBD1. Germline V gene sequence: CDR1 SGHRS, CDR2 YFSETQ. The CDR3 contains 16 residues. With V trimmed by 10 bases and J by 1 base, 9 bases remained unmatched. CDR3 residues: CAPFAGQGASNQPQHF. As DNA, the CDR3 is TGCGCCCCCTTCGCGGGACAGGGGGCGAGCAATCAGCCCCAGCATTTT.

This chain links TRBV4-3 with TRBJ2-7, with 7 nucleotides matching TRBD1. The germline V gene has CDR1 LGHNA and CDR2 YSLEER. V was pared by 4 bases and J by 0 bases, with 18 bases of the junction left unmatched. The CDR3 has 19 amino acids. The CDR3 region is CASSLTVGGQAVGSYEQYF. CDR3 coding DNA: TGCGCCAGCAGCCTGACCGTGGGTGGACAGGCGGTCGGCTCCTACGAGCAGTACTTC.